This TCR beta chain was captured in a study of regulatory T cells in long-lasting Graves disease. About the research overall: The study enrolled newly diagnosed Graves' patients on antithyroid drugs under 3 months.

The table lists this clonotype with many counts. The germline V gene encodes CDR1 MNHNS and CDR2 SASEGT. The CDR3 runs 13 residues. V lost 6 bases to trimming and J lost 3 bases, with 9 bases between them. Time point: newly diagnosed GD, antithyroid drugs for less than 3 months. Scientists built the TCR library using RNA that was extracted from PBMCs. Arm-PCR of CDR3 regions and iRepertoire HTBI primers were the basis on which TCR beta libraries were built. TCRdb reprocessed the multiplex PCR reads with MiXCR, giving one entry per CDR3 protein. The sample has roughly 400,000 distinct CDR3 sequences, about 16% seen once. The data also belong to a second study, concerning T cells in Graves' hyperthyroidism and ophthalmopathy.

The rearrangement links TRBV6-1 to TRBJ1-5; no clear D gene. The sequence was collected from a woman aged 18-29 years with Graves disease. The specimen was peripheral blood mononuclear cells (PBMCs), collected at new diagnosis, from a patient treated with antithyroid drugs. In nucleotides, the CDR3 is TGTGCCAGCAGCTGGAACGTCAATCAGCCCCAGCATTTT. Residues: CASSWNVNQPQHF.